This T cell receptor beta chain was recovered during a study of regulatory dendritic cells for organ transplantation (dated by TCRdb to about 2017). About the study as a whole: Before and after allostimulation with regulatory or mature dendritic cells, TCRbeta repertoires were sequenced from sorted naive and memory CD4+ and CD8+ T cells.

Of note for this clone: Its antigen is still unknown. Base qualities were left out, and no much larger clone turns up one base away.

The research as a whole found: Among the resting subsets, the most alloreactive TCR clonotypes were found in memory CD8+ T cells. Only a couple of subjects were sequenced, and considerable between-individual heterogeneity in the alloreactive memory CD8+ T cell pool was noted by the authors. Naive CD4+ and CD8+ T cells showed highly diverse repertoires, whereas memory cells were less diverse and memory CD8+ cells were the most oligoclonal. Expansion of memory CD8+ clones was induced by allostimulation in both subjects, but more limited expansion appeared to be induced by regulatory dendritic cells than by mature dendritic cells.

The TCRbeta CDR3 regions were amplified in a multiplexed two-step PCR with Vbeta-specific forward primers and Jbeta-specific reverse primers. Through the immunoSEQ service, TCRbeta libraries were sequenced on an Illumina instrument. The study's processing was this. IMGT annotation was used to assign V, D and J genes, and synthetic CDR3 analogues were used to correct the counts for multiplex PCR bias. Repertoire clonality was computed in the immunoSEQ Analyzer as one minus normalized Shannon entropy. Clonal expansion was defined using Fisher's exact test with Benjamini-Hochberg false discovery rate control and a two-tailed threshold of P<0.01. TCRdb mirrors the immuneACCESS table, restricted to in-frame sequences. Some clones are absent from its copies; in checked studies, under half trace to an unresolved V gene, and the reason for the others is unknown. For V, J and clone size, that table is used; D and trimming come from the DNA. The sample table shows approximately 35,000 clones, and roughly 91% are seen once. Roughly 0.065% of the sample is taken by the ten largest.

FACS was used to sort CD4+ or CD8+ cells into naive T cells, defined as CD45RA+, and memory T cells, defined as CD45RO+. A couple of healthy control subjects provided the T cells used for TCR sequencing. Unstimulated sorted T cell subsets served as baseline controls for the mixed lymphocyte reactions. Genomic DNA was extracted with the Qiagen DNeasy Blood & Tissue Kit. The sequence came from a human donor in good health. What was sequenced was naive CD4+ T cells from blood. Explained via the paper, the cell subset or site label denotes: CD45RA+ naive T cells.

For the CDR3, the sequence is CASSPPGATNTGELFF. The nucleotides are TGTGCCAGCAGTCCTCCTGGCGCCACGAACACCGGGGAGCTGTTTTTT. The chain is encoded by TRBV7-9 joined to TRBJ2-2; no D gene can be assigned with confidence. The CDR3 has 16 amino acids, counting the end cysteine and phenylalanine. Only the CDR3 part of the read is kept: 48 bases, read in frame from the first base. From a lookup of the germline V gene (reference sequence), CDR1 and CDR2 are SEHNR and FQNEAQ. V is pared back by 6 bases and J by 0 bases, with 14 bases lying between the germline termini.